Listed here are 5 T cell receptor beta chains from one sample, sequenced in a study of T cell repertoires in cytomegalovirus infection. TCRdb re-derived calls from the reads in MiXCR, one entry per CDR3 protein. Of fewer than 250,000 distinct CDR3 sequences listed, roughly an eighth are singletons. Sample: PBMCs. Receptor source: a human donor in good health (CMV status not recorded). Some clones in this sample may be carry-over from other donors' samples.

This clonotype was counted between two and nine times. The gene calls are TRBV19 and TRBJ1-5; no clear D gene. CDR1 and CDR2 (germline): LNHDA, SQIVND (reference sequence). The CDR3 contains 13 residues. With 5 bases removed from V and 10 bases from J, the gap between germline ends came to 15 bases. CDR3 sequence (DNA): TGTGCCAGTAGTCTTGGGCAGGCGGACCCCCAGCATTTT. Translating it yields CASSLGQADPQHF.

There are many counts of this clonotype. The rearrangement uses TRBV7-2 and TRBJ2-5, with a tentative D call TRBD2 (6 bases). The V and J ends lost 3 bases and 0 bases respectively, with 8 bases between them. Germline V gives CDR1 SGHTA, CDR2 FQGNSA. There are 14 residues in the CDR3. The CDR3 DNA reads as TGTGCCAGCAGCTTGGGGGGTTACCAAGAGACCCAGTACTTC. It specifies CASSLGGYQETQYF. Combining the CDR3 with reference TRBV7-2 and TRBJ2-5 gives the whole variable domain GAGVSQSPSNKVTEKGKDVELRCDPISGHTALYWYRQSLGQGLEFLIYFQGNSAPDKSGLPSDRFSAERTGGSVSTLTIQRTQQEDSAVYLCASSLGGYQETQYFGPGTRLLVL.

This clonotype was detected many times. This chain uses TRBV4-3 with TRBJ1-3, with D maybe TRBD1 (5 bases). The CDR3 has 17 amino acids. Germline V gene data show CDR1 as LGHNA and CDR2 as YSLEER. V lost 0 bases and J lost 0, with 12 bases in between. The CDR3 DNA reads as TGCGCCAGCAGCCAAGATCAGGGAGGAAGCTCTGGAAACACCATATATTTT. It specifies CASSQDQGGSSGNTIYF.

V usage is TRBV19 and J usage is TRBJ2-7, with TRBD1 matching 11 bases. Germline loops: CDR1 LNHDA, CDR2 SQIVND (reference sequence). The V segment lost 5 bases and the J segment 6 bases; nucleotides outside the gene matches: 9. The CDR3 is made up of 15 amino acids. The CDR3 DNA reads TGTGCCAGTAGTGCCTCCGGGACAGGGGGAAGCGAGCAGTACTTC. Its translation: CASSASGTGGSEQYF. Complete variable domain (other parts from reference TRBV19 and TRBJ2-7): DGGITQSPKYLFRKEGQNVTLSCEQNLNHDAMYWYRQDPGQGLRLIYYSQIVNDFQKGDIAEGYSVSREKKESFPLTVTSAQKNPTAFYLCASSASGTGGSEQYFGPGTRLTVT.

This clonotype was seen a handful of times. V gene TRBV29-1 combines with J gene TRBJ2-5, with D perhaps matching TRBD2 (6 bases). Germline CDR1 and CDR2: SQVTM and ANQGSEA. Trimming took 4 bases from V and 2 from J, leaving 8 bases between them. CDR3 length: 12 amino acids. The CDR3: CSVVLAQETQYF. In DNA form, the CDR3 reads TGCAGCGTTGTTCTAGCGCAAGAGACCCAGTACTTC.